What follows is one T cell receptor beta chain and its context. No antigen is known for it. At one boundary the junction diverges from the germline segment, which might be a read error. To prepare the library, the immunoSEQ multiplex PCR assay was applied. For the multiplex PCR, a mixture combining 60 forward primers for TCR Vbeta segments and 13 reverse primers for TCR Jbeta segments was used. A multiplex PCR assay on genomic DNA amplified the CDR3 region of rearranged TCR beta genes. The Illumina HiSeq System was used to sequence the amplified TCR beta libraries as 87-base-pair reads. The original methods were these. A later analysis counted approximately 84 million unique TCR beta chains across the roughly 700 repertoires, and 9 million to 14 million of these chains were shared by at least two donors. Raw reads were error-corrected and collapsed into unique sequences with a nearest-neighbor algorithm that merged closely related sequences to remove PCR and sequencing errors. V, D and J gene segments were assigned by aligning CDR3 sequences to IMGT reference sequences. Each retained sequence needed at least a six-nucleotide match to both a V gene segment and a J gene segment. A rearrangement was called productive if the CDR3 had no stop codons and remained in frame with V and J, and every other rearrangement was called non-productive. Following IMGT convention, CDR3 was defined as the stretch from the second conserved V-encoded cysteine up to the conserved J-encoded phenylalanine. The earlier analysis of 587 of the donors excluded sequences that lacked an unambiguous match to a single V gene segment. An earlier analysis of fewer than 750 of the donors called V segments functional above 56.7% productive rearrangements and segregating when the between-donor standard deviation exceeded 5%. A statistical classification framework was built to diagnose cytomegalovirus status from the catalog of TCR beta chain sequences. In a later analysis, V and J genes were assigned by comparing TCR nucleotide sequences against IMGT/GENE-DB human TR gene sequences. A later analysis assigned CDR3 sequences and most-parsimonious VDJ recombination scenarios with the TCRdist pipeline. In a later analysis, each TCR beta chain was defined by its CDR3 amino acid sequence together with its V-gene family, and reads without a unique V-gene family were excluded. In a later analysis, 450 to 600 highly shared, low-generation-probability nucleotide sequences were removed to address suspected cross-contamination and a sequencing artifact. In a later analysis, a clonal expansion index for each public chain was calculated from normalized within-repertoire ranks of inferred template counts. In a later analysis, generation probabilities were computed with a VDJ recombination model fitted to out-of-frame rearrangements, and the resulting probabilities were checked against IGoR. In a later analysis, hypergeometric tests were used to score TCR-TCR, TCR-HLA and TCR-CMV co-occurrence, with a repertoire-size bias correction applied to TCR pairs. To estimate false discovery rates, a later analysis permuted the HLA or CMV assignments 20 times. In a later analysis, co-occurring TCRs were grouped using DBSCAN, and TCRdist sequence similarity was added for clustering within HLA-allele-positive subsets. Repertoires with fewer than 30,000 or more than 120,000 public chains were left out of co-occurrence clustering, as were five repertoires with anomalous nucleotide sharing. TCRdb took this table from immuneACCESS and kept in-frame rearrangements with V and J called. Such tables lack part of the clones; where checked against another copy, unresolved V genes explain under half of the gap, and the rest is unexplained. V, J and clone size reflect that table, while D and trimming were determined from the DNA. This sample is represented by roughly 100,000 clones; around 70% of them were singletons. The ten largest clonotypes hold 2.5% to 3.5% of the sample.

The data were taken from a study of cytomegalovirus exposure and HLA in healthy donors (dated by TCRdb to about 2017). Notes on the research overall: In an earlier analysis of under 600 of the donors, about 260 Gb of sequence data and approximately 120 million unique TCR beta sequences from 180 million or so T cells were reported. An early release that covered more than 550 HLA-typed donors contained 250 to 350 gigabases of sequencing data and 75 million to 100 million unique TCR sequences. Of the 398 genotyped donors, roughly 80% fell in the genetic ancestry cluster associated with self-reported Caucasian donors. The study was designed to test whether signatures of past pathogen exposure could be identified by cataloging public T cell receptors. The T cell repertoires of 670 or so subjects were profiled by immunosequencing and related to cytomegalovirus serostatus. In addition to the first cohort of approximately 670 subjects, a separate validation cohort of over 90 different subjects was used. High-throughput TCR immunosequencing, statistical association of individual TCRs with disease status, and machine learning were combined to predict cytomegalovirus infection status. A later analysis re-analyzed previously published TCR beta repertoires from several hundred donors and added high-resolution HLA genotyping to study TCR occurrence patterns. Rather than using new phenotypic data, the later analysis identified candidate immune exposures from TCR beta sequences and from how often those sequences occurred across donors. An earlier analysis of approximately 500 of the donors applied high-throughput TCR beta sequencing to assess whether each TCR beta V gene segment acted as functional or pseudogenic. Donor age, sex, ethnicity and CMV serostatus were collected together with the repertoire data. A later genetic analysis took genome-wide SNP genotypes for about three fifths of the roughly 670 donors and used that subset as a discovery cohort. All discovery cohort repertoires had been generated on a single sequencing platform. Both class I and class II loci were covered by HLA typing, at four-digit resolution. Typing coverage varied by locus: about 629-630 donors for A, B, C, DRB1 and DQB1; approximately 500 for DQA1; about 570 for DPA1; 450 to 480 for DPB1. Four or five DR-DQ haplotypes were treated as single units for association and clustering because of strong linkage in the cohort. Among some 400 genotyped donors of the cohort, an average of approximately 250,000 unique TCR beta nucleotide sequences were sequenced per donor, around 20% of them non-productive.

In total, around 600 healthy bone marrow donors made up the cohort. At the time of sampling, all cohort members were nominally healthy, though unrecorded immune exposures were likely present. The donor tested CMV seronegative and was one of the 352 seronegative cohort members. A peripheral blood sample was collected from each donor, and TCR beta sequencing was performed on peripheral blood mononuclear cells. The Qiagen DNeasy Blood Extraction Kit was used to extract genomic DNA from the blood cell samples. What the research found in general, with its limitations: The classifier was reported to diagnose cytomegalovirus status with high specificity and sensitivity in both the original cohort and the validation cohort. According to a later analysis, TCR association rates differed among HLA loci, with DRB1 alleles showing the most associated TCRs and HLA-C alleles showing the fewest. Linkage disequilibrium might explain the correlated functional status among segregating V segments, but an unknown experimental factor could not be excluded. Most CMV-associated TCR beta chains appeared to be HLA-restricted in a later analysis, and the HLA associations seemed to be driven largely by CMV exposure. Specific HLA alleles were associated with more than 15,000 TCR beta sequences at a false discovery rate of 0.05 in a later analysis. An association between a missense DCLRE1C variant and V-gene and J-gene trimming of TCR beta chains was found in a later genetic analysis and replicated in an independent cohort. A further reported finding was that TCR beta sequences accurately predicted the HLA-A and HLA-B alleles for most subjects in the first cohort. Some IMGT-functional V segments, including TRBV6-2 and TRBV6-3, could not be told apart with the 87-base-pair reads, so those segments were excluded. In a later analysis, HLA-associated TCR beta chains showed more clonal expansion and lower generation probabilities than non-associated chains that were equally common. The presence/absence analyses assumed that sequencing depth was roughly uniform across donors, and that assumption may not be true. The earlier analysis of 587 of the donors excluded 15 to 20 rarely observed V segments, including chromosome 9 orphons, because counts were too low. Because HLA typing was unavailable for some donors at each locus, only the typed subset was used in association tests. A cluster of highly shared sequence variants was judged likely to be a technical artifact of the sequencing pipeline. Broadly in line with IMGT annotations, most TCR beta V segments showed up in productive rearrangements about 90% or about 30% of the time in an earlier analysis of several hundred of the donors. This cohort had only TCR beta chains sequenced, and the lack of alpha or paired-chain data limited which features could be detected. When HLA alleles, especially DR and DQ, strongly co-occurred, TCR associations were difficult to assign to individual alleles. A later genetic analysis reported fewer N-insertions in productive TCRs among donors in an Asian-associated ancestry cluster than the roughly 640-donor mean. A few of the identified cytomegalovirus-associated TCR beta chains were confirmed in vitro to be specific for cytomegalovirus antigens. According to a later analysis, parvovirus B19, influenza, CMV and Epstein-Barr virus appeared linked to several top co-occurrence clusters. While some public TCRs were present in many individuals, most TCR sequences turned up only very rarely across donors. A total of 150 to 200 TCR beta chains were listed by the study as associated with cytomegalovirus. It was suggested by the authors that the approach could potentially be generalized to other disease states and immunological phenotypes. The only immune exposure information available for the cohort was CMV serostatus.

For CDR1 and CDR2, the germline V gene lists SGDLS and YYNGEE. The CDR3 contains 17 residues, cysteine and phenylalanine counted. Of the read, only the CDR3 DNA is kept; its 51 bases are in frame from base 1. The sample was PBMCs. The V gene is TRBV9 and the J gene is TRBJ1-1, and 8 junctional nucleotides match TRBD1. The clonotype was recovered from a young man in good health and CMV-seronegative. DNA sequence: TGTGCCAGCAGCGTAGACGCAACAGGGGGTCGCGGCACTGACGCTTTCTTT. This sequence encodes CASSVDATGGRGTDAFF.